Shown below are 17 T cell receptor beta chains from a single sample sequenced in a study of vaccination effects on CD4 cells after COVID-19. The antigens of these receptors remain unknown. Sequencing used immunoSEQ multiplex PCR; TCRdb keeps in-frame clones, though not all of them. The sample holds approximately 46,000 clones; roughly 72% are singletons and the top ten take roughly 8.8%. After less than 11 days in culture, the CD4+ T cells were isolated. Sample: CD4+ T cells from PBMCs cultured without peptide, taken before COVID-19 vaccination. These receptors were taken from a human donor who had a prior SARS-CoV-2 infection.

This clone was observed a handful of times. V and J are TRBV20-1 and TRBJ2-1, with 7 bases identical to TRBD2. CDR1 DFQATT and CDR2 SNEGSKA come from the germline V gene (reference sequence). The V gene end was trimmed by 3 bases and the J gene end by 3 bases; junction bases not matched to a gene: 8. The CDR3 runs 15 residues. The DNA for the CDR3 is TGCAGTGCTAGTTCCCCTAGCGGAATCTACAATGAGCAGTTCTTC. It encodes CSASSPSGIYNEQFF.

The chain has TRBV20-1 and TRBJ2-5; no clear D. Germline-derived CDR1 and CDR2 are DFQATT and SNEGSKA (reference sequence). The CDR3 has 11 amino acids. As DNA, the CDR3 is TGCAGGGTAGGAGTGTCTGAGACCCAGTACTTC. It encodes CRVGVSETQYF.

This chain links TRBV14 with TRBJ2-7; TRBD2 matches 8 bases. Germline trimming cut 2 bases from V and 7 bases from J; bases unmatched to any gene: 13. In germline, CDR1 is SGHDN, CDR2 FVKESK. The CDR3 runs to 16 residues. CDR3 coding DNA: TGTGCCAGCAGCCAATCCCCGGGACTAGGAAGATTTGAGCAGTACTTC. Encoded protein: CASSQSPGLGRFEQYF.

J is TRBJ2-1 and V is TRBV6-1, with 7 nucleotides matching TRBD2. Germline lookup yields CDR1 MNHNS and CDR2 SASEGT. Unmatched junction bases numbered 9, after V lost 2 bases and J lost 8 bases. The CDR3 is made up of 15 amino acids. For the CDR3, the DNA is TGTGCCAGCAGTGAAATCATCTGGACTAGTGATGAGCAGTTCTTC. Amino acids: CASSEIIWTSDEQFF.

The chain combines TRBV25-1 with TRBJ2-7; TRBD1 or TRBD2 may be the D gene (5 bases each). V lost 7 bases and J lost 5, with 24 bases in between. CDR1 MGHDK and CDR2 SYGVNS come from the germline V gene. The CDR3 contains 16 residues. CDR3 bases: TGTGCCAGCAATACCCTGGGGCGGGCGGATGTCGACGAGCAGTACTTC. It translates to CASNTLGRADVDEQYF.

CDR3 region: CAWSVRVGTEAFF. Here the CDR3 DNA reads TGTGCCTGGAGTGTCAGGGTAGGGACTGAAGCTTTCTTT. V and J are TRBV30 and TRBJ1-1; D perhaps matches TRBD1 (5 bases). With 0 bases removed from V and 5 bases from J, the gap between germline ends came to 10 bases. The CDR3 sequence is 13 residues long. Looked up from germline, CDR1 is GTSNPN and CDR2 is SVGIG (reference sequence).

The chain couples TRBV5-6 to TRBJ2-1; D not certain. Germline assignment: CDR1 SGHDT and CDR2 YYEEEE. Trimming cost V 0 bases and J 3 bases, with 4 bases left between them. The CDR3 spans 13 residues. The CDR3 is CASSLDYYNEQFF. CDR3 nucleotide sequence: TGTGCCAGCAGCTTGGACTACTACAATGAGCAGTTCTTC.

The chain combines TRBV2 with TRBJ1-2; tentatively, D is TRBD1 (5 bases). Trimming took off 7 bases at V and 0 bases at J, with 12 bases between the two ends. The CDR3 length is 14 residues. Germline CDR1 is SNHLY and CDR2 is FYNNEI. In nucleotides, the CDR3 is TGTGCCAGCACGGGGCAGCCTGCTAACTATGGCTACACCTTC. Its translation is CASTGQPANYGYTF. The full variable domain, its missing parts supplied by reference TRBV2 and TRBJ1-2, is EPEVTQTPSHQVTQMGQEVILRCVPISNHLYFYWYRQILGQKVEFLVSFYNNEISEKSEIFDDQFSVERPDGSNFTLKIRSTKLEDSAMYFCASTGQPANYGYTFGSGTRLTVV.

CDR3 nucleotide sequence: TGTGCCAGCAGCCGATGGCTAGGACAGGGGGCGCCTGAGCAGTACTTC. As protein: CASSRWLGQGAPEQYF. This chain connects TRBV3-1 (or the pseudogene TRBV3-2) to TRBJ2-7, with 11 bases lining up with TRBD1. The CDR3 contains 16 residues. Trimming at V came to 4 bases and at J to 7 bases, leaving 12 bases not matched to a gene. CDR1 and CDR2 (germline): LGHDT, YNNKEL (reference sequence).

The chain employs TRBV2 and TRBJ2-5; tentatively, D is TRBD1 or TRBD2 (5 bases each). Germline V gene lookup returns CDR1 SNHLY and CDR2 FYNNEI. V was pared by 6 bases and J by 5 bases, with 10 bases between. This CDR3 contains 12 residues. The CDR3: CASRGPGETQYF. The CDR3 bases are TGTGCCAGCAGGGGACCGGGGGAGACCCAGTACTTC.

This CDR3 is CASSGNLDTSGANVLTF. CDR3 DNA sequence: TGTGCCAGCAGTGGAAACCTAGATACCTCTGGGGCCAACGTCCTGACTTTC. The rearrangement joins TRBV2 to TRBJ2-6; D remains ambiguous. V was shortened by 4 bases and J by 0 bases, with 13 bases between the two germline ends. Germline V lookup: CDR1 SNHLY, CDR2 FYNNEI. This CDR3 has 17 amino acids.

This sequence joins TRBV2 and TRBJ2-5; D call uncertain. The CDR3 is 13 residues long. Trimming cost V 4 bases and J 9 bases, with 15 bases left between them. Germline CDR1 and CDR2: SNHLY and FYNNEI. This CDR3 is CASSVAPIRAQYF. CDR3 nucleotide sequence: TGTGCCAGCAGTGTCGCTCCCATACGGGCCCAGTACTTC.

The V and J genes are TRBV12-3 or TRBV12-4 and TRBJ2-5; 8 nucleotides agree with TRBD1. The length of the CDR3 is 13 residues. Trimming cost V 5 bases and J 7 bases; bases outside gene matches: 6. CDR3 bases: TGTGCCAGCAGTCCTGGACAGGGAAGGACCCAGTACTTC. This translates into CASSPGQGRTQYF.

The chain carries TRBV7-9 and TRBJ1-2; D is unclear. The germline V gene has CDR1 SEHNR and CDR2 FQNEAQ (reference sequence). V lost 4 bases, J lost 2 bases, and 5 bases lay in between. This CDR3 has 12 amino acids. CDR3 sequence reads: CASSSWNYGYTF. In nucleotides, the CDR3 is TGTGCCAGCAGCTCCTGGAACTATGGCTACACCTTC.

This clone was counted between two and nine times. V is TRBV7-9 and J is TRBJ2-1, with TRBD1 as a possible D gene (5 bases). The CDR3 has 14 residues. Germline assignment: CDR1 SEHNR and CDR2 FQNEAQ (reference sequence). V lost 5 bases, J lost 9 bases, and 17 bases lay in between. The chain's CDR3 is CASSARTIGVEQFF. CDR3 coding DNA: TGTGCCAGCAGCGCTCGGACAATAGGTGTTGAGCAGTTCTTC.

CDR3 residues: CASSTGAGGHQPQHF. CDR3 sequence (DNA): TGTGCCAGTAGTACGGGGGCAGGGGGGCATCAGCCCCAGCATTTT. The V and J genes are TRBV19 and TRBJ1-5; 7 bases map to TRBD1. The CDR3 spans 15 residues. The germline V gene has CDR1 LNHDA and CDR2 SQIVND (reference sequence). Germline trimming cut 4 bases from V and 5 bases from J; bases unmatched to any gene: 8.

The chain is built from TRBV5-1 and TRBJ2-3, with D possibly TRBD1 on 5 matching bases. The CDR3 consists of 14 residues. Germline V gene lookup returns CDR1 SGHRS and CDR2 YFSETQ. V lost 4 bases and J 2 bases, leaving 11 bases between the germline ends. The CDR3 spells CASSTRVITDTQYF. In DNA form, the CDR3 reads TGCGCCAGCAGCACCAGGGTTATCACAGATACGCAGTATTTT.